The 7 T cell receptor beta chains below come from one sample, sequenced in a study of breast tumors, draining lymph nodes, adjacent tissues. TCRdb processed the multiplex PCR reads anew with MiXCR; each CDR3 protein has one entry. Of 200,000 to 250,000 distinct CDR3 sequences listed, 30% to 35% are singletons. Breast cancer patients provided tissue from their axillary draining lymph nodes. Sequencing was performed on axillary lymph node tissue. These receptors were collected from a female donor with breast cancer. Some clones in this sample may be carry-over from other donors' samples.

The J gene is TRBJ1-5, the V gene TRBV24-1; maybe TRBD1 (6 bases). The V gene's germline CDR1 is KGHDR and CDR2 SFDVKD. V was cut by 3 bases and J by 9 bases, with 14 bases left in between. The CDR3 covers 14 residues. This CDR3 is CATSDPGGSRPQHF. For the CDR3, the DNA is TGTGCCACCAGTGATCCCGGGGGCTCTCGGCCCCAGCATTTT.

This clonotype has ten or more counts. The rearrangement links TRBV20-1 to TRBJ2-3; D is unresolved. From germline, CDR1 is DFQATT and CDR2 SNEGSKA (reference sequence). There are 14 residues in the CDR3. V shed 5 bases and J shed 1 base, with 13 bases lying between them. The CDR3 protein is CSAWSVSRTDTQYF. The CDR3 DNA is TGCAGTGCTTGGAGCGTCTCTCGCACAGATACGCAGTATTTT.

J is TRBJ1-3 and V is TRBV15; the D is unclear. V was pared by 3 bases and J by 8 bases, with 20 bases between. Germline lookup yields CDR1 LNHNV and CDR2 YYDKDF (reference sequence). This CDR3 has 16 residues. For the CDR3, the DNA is TGTGCCACCAGCAGTGCTAGACGGACCGGGGTGGACACCATATATTTT. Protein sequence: CATSSARRTGVDTIYF.

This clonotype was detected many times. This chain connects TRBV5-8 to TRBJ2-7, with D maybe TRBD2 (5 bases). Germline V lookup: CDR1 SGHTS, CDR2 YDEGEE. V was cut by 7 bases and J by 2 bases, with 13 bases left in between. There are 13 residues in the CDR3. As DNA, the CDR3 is TGTGCCAGCGGCAGCGGCAACCCCTACGAGCAGTACTTC. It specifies CASGSGNPYEQYF.

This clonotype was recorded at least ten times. The CDR3 protein is CASSFSGHKSTNEKLFF. The CDR3 coding sequence is TGTGCCAGCAGCTTTTCAGGACATAAGTCAACTAATGAAAAACTGTTTTTT. The chain carries TRBV7-2 and TRBJ1-4; D is possibly TRBD1 (5 bases). From germline, CDR1 is SGHTA and CDR2 FQGNSA. This CDR3 is 17 amino acids long. Trimming took 3 bases from V and 0 from J, leaving 14 bases between them.

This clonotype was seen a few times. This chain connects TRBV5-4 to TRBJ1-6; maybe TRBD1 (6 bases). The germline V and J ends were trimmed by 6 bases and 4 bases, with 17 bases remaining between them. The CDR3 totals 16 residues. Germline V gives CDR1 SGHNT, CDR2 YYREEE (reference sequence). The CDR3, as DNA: TGTGCCAGCAACAAAGCCGGGACAAGTTATAATTCACCCCTCCACTTT. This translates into CASNKAGTSYNSPLHF.

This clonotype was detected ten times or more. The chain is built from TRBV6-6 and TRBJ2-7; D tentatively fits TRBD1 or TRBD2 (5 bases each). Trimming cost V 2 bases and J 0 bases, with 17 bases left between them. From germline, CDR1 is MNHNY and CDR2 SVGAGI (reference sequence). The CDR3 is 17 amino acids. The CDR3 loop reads CASSYTNLAGGSYEQYF. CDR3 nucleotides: TGTGCCAGCAGTTACACGAACCTAGCTGGGGGCTCCTACGAGCAGTACTTC.